A single sample is the source of the 9 T cell receptor beta chains below, sequenced in a study of OX40 agonist ivuxolimab in advanced cancers. The data were produced by immunoSEQ multiplex PCR, yet TCRdb's version contains in-frame clones alone and is incomplete. The data contain approximately 73,000 clones, roughly 90% of them singletons. The input for sequencing was CD4+ or CD8+ T cells sorted from blood, taken in a trial of the OX40 agonist ivuxolimab. Receptors were obtained from an adult with an advanced solid tumor such as melanoma, head and neck, liver or kidney cancer.

The V call is TRBV19, the J call TRBJ2-7, with a weak D call TRBD2 (6 bases). The CDR3 totals 15 residues. The germline V gene encodes CDR1 LNHDA and CDR2 SQIVND (reference sequence). The germline V and J ends were trimmed by 4 bases and 0 bases, with 13 bases remaining between them. The DNA for the CDR3 is TGTGCCAGTAGTACCCTGGGGGGAAACTCCTACGAGCAGTACTTC. Protein: CASSTLGGNSYEQYF.

V is TRBV2 and J is TRBJ1-5; perhaps TRBD1 as D (5 bases). Germline V gives CDR1 SNHLY, CDR2 FYNNEI. With 8 bases removed from V and 4 bases from J, the gap between germline ends came to 12 bases. There are 13 residues in the CDR3. CDR3 loop: CASSGLLNQPQHF. CDR3 nucleotide sequence: TGTGCCAGCTCAGGGTTGTTAAATCAGCCCCAGCATTTT.

The rearrangement uses TRBV5-1 and TRBJ2-7, with D tentatively TRBD1 (6 bases). The CDR3 has 14 amino acids. Deletions cut 2 bases from V and 5 bases from J, with 14 bases between. Germline values: CDR1 SGHRS, CDR2 YFSETQ. The CDR3 coding sequence is TGCGCCAGCAGCTTACAGGGTGCTTCCAACGAGCAGTACTTC. Protein: CASSLQGASNEQYF.

The chain joins TRBV29-1 to TRBJ1-2; D not certain. This CDR3 comprises 11 residues. Looked up from germline, CDR1 is SQVTM and CDR2 is ANQGSEA. V lost 7 bases and J lost 8, with 14 bases in between. The chain's CDR3 is CSAEGFGGYTF. CDR3 sequence (DNA): TGCAGCGCGGAGGGTTTCGGGGGCTACACCTTC.

The gene calls are TRBV7-2 and TRBJ1-1; D is undetermined. The CDR3 length is 11 residues. The germline CDR1 and CDR2 sequences are SGHTA and FQGNSA. V gave up 3 bases and J gave up 11 bases, with 10 bases separating them. CDR3 bases: TGTGCCAGCAGCTTCGGTAGAGTTGCTTTCTTT. Residues: CASSFGRVAFF.

This clone was seen only once. The chain uses TRBV28 and TRBJ2-7; the D is unclear. Deletions cut 6 bases from V and 0 bases from J, with 12 bases between. Germline V gene data show CDR1 as MDHEN and CDR2 as SYDVKM. CDR3 length: 14 residues. The DNA of the CDR3 is TGTGCCAGCAGCCTGAAACCGAGCTCCTACGAGCAGTACTTC. Amino acids: CASSLKPSSYEQYF. Supplemented by reference TRBV28 and TRBJ2-7, the full variable domain reads DVKVTQSSRYLVKRTGEKVFLECVQDMDHENMFWYRQDPGLGLRLIYFSYDVKMKEKGDIPEGYSVSREKKERFSLILESASTNQTSMYLCASSLKPSSYEQYFGPGTRLTVT.

This clone was picked up one time. V usage is TRBV2 and J usage is TRBJ2-7, with a tentative D call TRBD2 (7 bases). This CDR3 has 15 residues. V was shortened by 7 bases and J by 1 base, with 17 bases between the two germline ends. Germline values: CDR1 SNHLY, CDR2 FYNNEI. The CDR3 reads CASNGGGGPSYEQYF. CDR3 in DNA: TGTGCCAGCAACGGAGGCGGGGGCCCTTCCTACGAGCAGTACTTC.

This chain links TRBV13 with TRBJ1-4, with a tentative D call TRBD1 (5 bases). Germline CDR1 is PRHDT and CDR2 is FYEKMQ (reference sequence). V was trimmed by 1 base and J by 0 bases, leaving 9 bases between them. CDR3 length: 16 amino acids. The chain's CDR3 is CASSLVGTATNEKLFF. The CDR3, as DNA: TGTGCCAGCAGCTTAGTAGGGACCGCAACTAATGAAAAACTGTTTTTT.

This clone has a single count. The chain uses TRBV6-1 and TRBJ1-1; D gene unclear. Deletions cut 2 bases from V and 5 bases from J, with 9 bases between. CDR1 MNHNS and CDR2 SASEGT come from the germline V gene. The CDR3 extends over 13 amino acids. The CDR3 sequence: CASSEKGRTEAFF. The CDR3 nucleotides are TGTGCCAGCAGTGAAAAGGGAAGGACTGAAGCTTTCTTT.